This entry lists 3 T cell receptor beta chains sequenced from one sample in a study of blood T cell repertoires in COVID-19. Clones were read by immunoSEQ multiplex PCR, and TCRdb kept only the in-frame ones, dropping some. The sample carries roughly 76,000 clones, 87% recorded once. Sequencing used peripheral blood. Receptor source: a woman under 30 with acute or convalescent COVID-19.

This chain connects TRBV5-6 to TRBJ2-7; no clear D. This CDR3 contains 13 residues. Germline CDR1 is SGHDT and CDR2 is YYEEEE. V lost 2 bases to trimming and J lost 0 bases, with 6 bases between them. DNA for the CDR3: TGTGCCAGCAGCTTAGGAGCCTCCTACGAGCAGTACTTC. Amino acids: CASSLGASYEQYF. Looking up the rest from reference TRBV5-6 and TRBJ2-7 gives the full variable domain: DAGVTQSPTHLIKTRGQQVTLRCSPKSGHDTVSWYQQALGQGPQFIFQYYEEEERQRGNFPDRFSGHQFPNYSSELNVNALLLGDSALYLCASSLGASYEQYFGPGTRLTVT.

The V gene is TRBV28, the J gene TRBJ1-2; D may be TRBD1 (6 bases). This CDR3 has 11 amino acids. Germline CDR1 MDHEN, CDR2 SYDVKM. Trimming cost V 8 bases and J 8 bases, with 12 bases left between them. This chain's CDR3 is CASEVRGGYTF. The CDR3 nucleotides read TGTGCCAGCGAAGTCAGGGGCGGCTACACCTTC.

The chain links TRBV6-4 to TRBJ1-1; TRBD1 might be the D (5 bases). Deletions cut 0 bases from V and 1 base from J, with 6 bases between. Germline V gene sequence: CDR1 MRHNA, CDR2 SNTAGT. The CDR3 is 14 residues long. The CDR3 spells CASSDSTENTEAFF. The CDR3 DNA follows: TGTGCCAGCAGTGACTCGACAGAGAACACTGAAGCTTTCTTT.